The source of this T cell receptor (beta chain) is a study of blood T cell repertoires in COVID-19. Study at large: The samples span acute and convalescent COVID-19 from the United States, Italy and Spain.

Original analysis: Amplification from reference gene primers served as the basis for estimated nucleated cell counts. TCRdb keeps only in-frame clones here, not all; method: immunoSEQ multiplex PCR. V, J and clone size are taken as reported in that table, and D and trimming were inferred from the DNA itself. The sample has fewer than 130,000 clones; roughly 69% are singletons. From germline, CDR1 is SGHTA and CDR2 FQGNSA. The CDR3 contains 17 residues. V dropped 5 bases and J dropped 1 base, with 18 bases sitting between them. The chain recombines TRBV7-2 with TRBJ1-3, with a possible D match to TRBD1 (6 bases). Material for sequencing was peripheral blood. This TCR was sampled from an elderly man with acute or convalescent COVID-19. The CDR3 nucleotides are TGTGCCAGCAGCCCACGGGGCAGAGGGGGTTCTGGAAACACCATATATTTT. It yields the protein CASSPRGRGGSGNTIYF.